This TCR beta chain was captured in a study of T-cell memory formation after mild COVID-19. TCRdb processed the 5' RACE reads anew with MiXCR; each CDR3 protein has one entry. The sample lists 100,000 to 150,000 distinct CDR3 sequences; over 15% were seen once. This clonotype has a count of ten or more. V lost 5 bases to trimming and J lost 10 bases; unmatched junction nucleotides: 10. CDR3 size: 14 residues. Germline V gives CDR1 MNHNS, CDR2 SASEGT. The genes are TRBV6-1 and TRBJ1-4; 7 bases map to TRBD1. The source material was PBMCs or a T cell subset sorted from them (not recorded which). This sequence was found in a man younger than 30 who had mild COVID-19 (a few samples of this study predate the infection). Cell type and time point are not known. CDR3 in DNA: TGTGCCAGCAGTCCCGACAGGGAAACCGGAAAACTGTTTTTT. This encodes CASSPDRETGKLFF.